This TCR beta chain originates from a study of response to subunit inactivated influenza vaccine. TCRdb used MiXCR to reprocess the RT-PCR reads, holding one entry per CDR3 protein. This table has hundreds of thousands of distinct CDR3 sequences, 14% appearing once. The sequence derives from a man aged 50-59 years who received an inactivated influenza vaccine. Here the sequenced sample was PBMCs from blood, taken 14 to 15 days before vaccination.

CDR3 sequence (DNA): TGTGCCAGCAGCGTAGCAGGCGGGGGGGCATATGAGCAGTTCTTC. Its protein product is CASSVAGGGAYEQFF. This chain uses TRBV9 with TRBJ2-1; the match to TRBD2 covers 9 bases. Germline V gene sequence: CDR1 SGDLS, CDR2 YYNGEE. This CDR3 has 15 residues. The V and J ends lost 0 bases and 8 bases, in that order; junction bases with no gene match: 6.